This note documents a single T cell receptor (beta chain) sequence. The target antigen is unknown. Amplification used 60 Vbeta primers and 13 Jbeta primers. Sequencing used immunoSEQ multiplex PCR; TCRdb keeps in-frame clones, though not all of them. The sample carries 100,000 to 150,000 clones, around 72% recorded once. This sample is drawn from a study of cytomegalovirus exposure and HLA in healthy donors. The wider study: Counted in an early data release were tens of millions of unique TCRs from HLA-typed donors. Study findings and constraints: In most subjects, TCR beta sequences reportedly gave accurate predictions of HLA-A and HLA-B alleles. Previous analysis showed most TCR beta V segments were productive about 87% or about 30% of the time. Researchers reported in a later analysis that a missense DCLRE1C variant was tied to TCR beta V- and J-gene trimming.

The germline V gene encodes CDR1 SGHTA and CDR2 FQGNSA. The CDR3 extends over 16 amino acids. The ends were cut back, 1 base at V and 2 bases at J, with 14 bases in the middle. The material sequenced was PBMCs. The chain recombines TRBV7-2 with TRBJ1-1, with D tentatively TRBD1 (5 bases). This TCR was sampled from a woman aged 18-30 years in good health and CMV-seronegative. The CDR3 loop is CASSLDAWGGNTEAFF. CDR3 DNA sequence: TGTGCCAGCAGCTTAGATGCCTGGGGGGGTAACACTGAAGCTTTCTTT.